The next 13 T cell receptor beta chains were all read from a single sample in a study of CD8 T cells in Susac syndrome. Random-hexamer reverse transcription was applied to 0.5 to 1 ug RNA. TCRdb ran MiXCR on the immunoSEQ multiplex PCR reads and lists one entry per CDR3 protein. The table shows some 100,000 distinct CDR3 sequences, with approximately 95% occurring only once. Sequences were obtained from CD8+ T cells from PBMCs. These receptor sequences come from a human donor with Susac syndrome.

J is TRBJ1-4 and V is TRBV29-1, with D maybe TRBD1 (6 bases). Germline V gene sequence: CDR1 SQVTM, CDR2 ANQGSEA. The CDR3 covers 13 residues. V lost 4 bases to trimming and J lost 8 bases, with 14 bases between them. CDR3 sequence reads: CSVATGSGEKLFF. CDR3 DNA sequence: TGCAGCGTTGCTACAGGGAGTGGGGAAAAACTGTTTTTT.

This chain links TRBV24-1 with TRBJ2-5; TRBD1 matches 9 bases. Losses at the gene ends were 5 bases for V and 3 bases for J; bases not matched to a gene: 3. The CDR3 contains 14 residues. CDR1 is KGHDR, CDR2 SFDVKD, per germline. CDR3 amino acids: CATSATGGEETQYF. In DNA form, the CDR3 reads TGTGCCACCAGTGCGACAGGGGGGGAAGAGACCCAGTACTTC.

The chain is built from TRBV29-1 and TRBJ1-1; 8 bases match TRBD1. V was clipped by 7 bases and J by 1 base; unmatched bases: 5. The CDR3 has 13 residues. Germline V gene sequence: CDR1 SQVTM, CDR2 ANQGSEA. The CDR3 loop is CSARQGSNTEAFF. DNA of the CDR3: TGCAGCGCGCGACAGGGGTCGAACACTGAAGCTTTCTTT.

The chain links TRBV7-3 to TRBJ2-5; no clear D gene. Germline V gives CDR1 SGHTA, CDR2 FQGTGA. The CDR3 has 13 amino acids. V was trimmed by 5 bases and J by 1 base, leaving 8 bases between them. In DNA, the CDR3 is TGTGCCAGCAGCAGAGGTTCCCAAGAGACCCAGTACTTC. Protein product: CASSRGSQETQYF.

The rearrangement links TRBV5-4 to TRBJ2-6; possibly TRBD2 for D (6 bases). Germline V CDR1 and CDR2: SGHNT, YYREEE (reference sequence). Between the trimmed V and J ends, which lost 0 bases and 0 bases, there was a span of 10 bases. The CDR3 has 17 residues. The CDR3 loop is CASSLGDSSSGANVLTF. The CDR3 coding sequence is TGTGCCAGCAGCTTGGGGGACTCCAGCTCTGGGGCCAACGTCCTGACTTTC. The full variable domain, rest sourced from reference TRBV5-4 and TRBJ2-6, is ETGVTQSPTHLIKTRGQQVTLRCSSQSGHNTVSWYQQALGQGPQFIFQYYREEENGRGNFPPRFSGLQFPNYSSELNVNALELDDSALYLCASSLGDSSSGANVLTFGAGSRLTVL.

The CDR3 loop is CASSLSGLAASYEQYF. CDR3 nucleotide sequence: TGTGCCAGCAGTTTATCCGGACTAGCGGCGTCCTACGAGCAGTACTTC. The rearrangement uses TRBV27 and TRBJ2-7; 10 bases line up with TRBD2. The CDR3 contains 16 residues. Germline trimming cut 0 bases from V and 1 base from J; bases unmatched to any gene: 3. Germline values: CDR1 MNHEY, CDR2 SMNVEV (reference sequence).

The chain uses TRBV10-3 and TRBJ2-3, with D perhaps given as TRBD1 or TRBD2 (6 bases each). The CDR3 totals 13 residues. Per germline, CDR1 ENHRY and CDR2 SYGVKD. The ends were cut back, 7 bases at V and 1 base at J, with 9 bases in the middle. CDR3 in DNA: TGTGCCATCAACGGGGGCGGCACAGATACGCAGTATTTT. The encoded protein is CAINGGGTDTQYF.

V and J are TRBV15 and TRBJ2-3, with D perhaps TRBD2 (6 bases). Germline assignment: CDR1 LNHNV and CDR2 YYDKDF (reference sequence). This CDR3 comprises 17 residues. V gave up 0 bases and J gave up 1 base, with 14 bases separating them. This CDR3 is CATSREWASGGTDTQYF. CDR3 sequence (DNA): TGTGCCACCAGCAGAGAATGGGCGTCGGGGGGCACAGATACGCAGTATTTT.

This clonotype was counted between two and nine times. This chain connects TRBV28 to TRBJ2-7; weak D call: TRBD2 (6 bases). Trimming removed 2 bases from V and 0 bases from J, with 11 bases in between. The germline V gene has CDR1 MDHEN and CDR2 SYDVKM. This CDR3 is built from 15 residues. The CDR3 DNA is TGTGCCAGCAGTTTAGGGACGGGAGACTCCTACGAGCAGTACTTC. It encodes CASSLGTGDSYEQYF. Supplemented by reference TRBV28 and TRBJ2-7, the full variable domain reads DVKVTQSSRYLVKRTGEKVFLECVQDMDHENMFWYRQDPGLGLRLIYFSYDVKMKEKGDIPEGYSVSREKKERFSLILESASTNQTSMYLCASSLGTGDSYEQYFGPGTRLTVT.

This clonotype was seen only once. The CDR3 here is CASSGWDSDQPQHF. The CDR3 region has the DNA TGTGCCAGTAGTGGTTGGGACAGTGATCAGCCCCAGCATTTT. This chain joins TRBV19 and TRBJ1-5, with 7 bases fitting TRBD1. Unmatched junction bases numbered 6, after V lost 5 bases and J lost 5 bases. The CDR3 is 14 residues long. Germline-derived CDR1 and CDR2 are LNHDA and SQIVND (reference sequence).

The chain combines TRBV6-1 with TRBJ2-3, with D perhaps TRBD2 (7 bases). CDR3 length: 16 residues. Germline V gene data show CDR1 as MNHNS and CDR2 as SASEGT. V was trimmed by 7 bases and J by 3 bases, leaving 20 bases between them. CDR3 residues: CASTQRGRAGTDTQYF. DNA of the CDR3: TGTGCCAGCACCCAGAGGGGGAGGGCCGGGACAGATACGCAGTATTTT.

The genes are TRBV6-5 and TRBJ2-5; D might be TRBD1 (5 bases). There are 14 residues in the CDR3. Germline V lookup: CDR1 MNHEY, CDR2 SVGAGI. Trimming cost V 2 bases and J 2 bases, with 9 bases left between them. In DNA form, the CDR3 reads TGTGCCAGCAGTTACACGACAGCACAAGAGACCCAGTACTTC. It specifies CASSYTTAQETQYF.

The chain links TRBV14 to TRBJ1-3; D remains ambiguous. The V and J ends lost 1 base and 7 bases respectively, with 14 bases between them. The CDR3 totals 15 residues. CDR1 and CDR2 (germline): SGHDN, FVKESK. CDR3 DNA: TGTGCCAGCAGCCAAGCAGGCTTAGGGCGGAACACCATATATTTT. The encoded protein is CASSQAGLGRNTIYF.